The sequence of this TCR beta chain was determined in a study of PD-1 blockade in classical Hodgkin lymphoma. The study, taken as a whole, reports: Why repertoires differed is undefined; disease activity or prior therapy possibly contributed. For complete responders, baseline diversity was comparable to that of newly diagnosed patients.

Brentuximab vedotin exposure varied among the patients, all of whom had relapsed after autologous stem cell transplantation. Magnetic negative selection of thawed PBMCs was the method by which CD4+ T cells were purified. Best response was recorded as complete response, partial response or progressive disease. CDR1 is LNHDA, CDR2 SQIVND, per germline (reference sequence). The CDR3 consists of 17 residues. V shed 5 bases, J shed 1 base, and the junction held 8 bases outside the gene matches. Of note for this clone: What it recognizes is unknown.

TCRdb's copy holds only in-frame clones and misses some; the assay was immunoSEQ multiplex PCR. In the table there are fewer than 5,500 clones, roughly 86% of which are singletons. The rearrangement links TRBV19 to TRBJ1-1; 12 bases are shared with TRBD1. The receptor's source is a human donor with classical Hodgkin lymphoma. The sequencing here drew on CD4+ T cells from blood, taken at baseline. The CDR3 DNA reads TGTGCCAGTAGTGAGGGGGACAGGGGGCTCGGGAACACTGAAGCTTTCTTT. It yields the protein CASSEGDRGLGNTEAFF.